Described below is a single TCR beta chain sequence and its context. The data were obtained in a study of blood T cell repertoires in COVID-19. Background on the study: PBMCs, B-cell-depleted T cells, or T cells provided the cDNA or gDNA that made up the material.

V lost 1 base and J 5 bases, leaving 5 bases between the germline ends. There are 12 residues in the CDR3. How the authors handled the data: Reference gene primer amplification gave nucleated cell count estimates. Assay: immunoSEQ multiplex PCR; the TCRdb copy retains only in-frame clones and omits some. Clone size and V and J calls were adopted from that table, with D and trimming inferred from the DNA. The repertoire consists of a few hundred thousand clones, with more than 80% occurring once and the leading ten covering roughly a tenth. The clonotype was recovered from an elderly woman with acute or convalescent COVID-19. The specimen sequenced was peripheral blood. The V call is TRBV12-3 or TRBV12-4, the J call TRBJ2-5; D call uncertain. The DNA of the CDR3 is TGTGCCAGCAGTTTAGTTGCGGAGACCCAGTACTTC. Its translation: CASSLVAETQYF.